The T cell receptor beta chain described here comes from a study of identical twins. Germline assignment: CDR1 SQVTM and CDR2 ANQGSEA. The CDR3 runs 15 residues. V was trimmed by 4 bases and J by 7 bases, leaving 20 bases between them. On this clonotype: Its target is not known.

Study-wide results and caveats: With monozygotic twins, out-of-frame TCR alpha sharing exceeded what models estimated. Twins showed weaker excess sharing in their beta out-of-frame sequences.

TCRdb re-called the 5' RACE reads through MiXCR, storing one row per CDR3 protein. The repertoire holds about 190,000 distinct CDR3 sequences, with approximately 16% as singletons. Healthy Caucasians, and only they, were the donors. The data also belong to a second study, concerning T cells expressing NK-cell markers. That paper states: From sorted CD3+CD56+NKG2C+, CD3+CD56+NKG2C- and CD3+CD56-NKG2C+ T cells came the TCR beta repertoires.

V usage is TRBV29-1 and J usage is TRBJ2-1, with D tentatively TRBD2 (5 bases). Sequencing was carried out using CD8+ T cells sorted from blood. The receptor was isolated from a woman aged 18-29 years in good health. The CDR3 nucleotides read TGCAGCGTTGTATCGCTCTCTCCTAGAGGGAATGAGCAGTTCTTC. It yields the protein CSVVSLSPRGNEQFF.